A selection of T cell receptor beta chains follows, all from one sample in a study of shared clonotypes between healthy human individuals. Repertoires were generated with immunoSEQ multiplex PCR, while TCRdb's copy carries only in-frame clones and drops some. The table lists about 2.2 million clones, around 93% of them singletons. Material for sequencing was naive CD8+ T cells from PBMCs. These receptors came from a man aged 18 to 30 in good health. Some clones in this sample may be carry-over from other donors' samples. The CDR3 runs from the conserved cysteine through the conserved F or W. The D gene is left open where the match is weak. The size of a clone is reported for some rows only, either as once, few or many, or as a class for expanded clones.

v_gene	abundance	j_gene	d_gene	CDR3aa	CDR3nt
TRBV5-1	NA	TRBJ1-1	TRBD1	CASRTWTGDLNTEAFF	TGCGCCAGCAGAACTTGGACAGGGGACTTGAACACTGAAGCTTTCTTT
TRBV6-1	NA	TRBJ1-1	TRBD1	CASSEKDRQGTEAFF	TGTGCCAGCAGCGAAAAGGACAGACAGGGGACTGAAGCTTTCTTT
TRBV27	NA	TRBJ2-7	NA	CASSLSWSYEQYF	TGTGCCAGCAGTTTATCGTGGAGCTACGAGCAGTACTTC
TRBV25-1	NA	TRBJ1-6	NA	CASSNREAYNSPLHF	TGTGCCAGCAGCAACAGGGAGGCTTATAATTCACCCCTCCACTTT
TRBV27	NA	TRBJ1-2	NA	CASSLPSERSWAF	TGTGCCAGCAGTTTGCCGTCGGAGCGCAGCTGGGCCTTC
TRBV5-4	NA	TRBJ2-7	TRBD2	CASSLRRETHYEQYF	TGTGCCAGCAGCTTGAGGCGGGAGACCCACTACGAGCAGTACTTC
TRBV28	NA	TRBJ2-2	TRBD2	CASSATSGRPSGTGELFF	TGTGCCAGCAGCGCCACTAGCGGGAGGCCCTCGGGCACCGGGGAGCTGTTTTTT
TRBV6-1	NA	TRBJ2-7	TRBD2	CASSETGLAGGPRYEQYF	TGTGCCAGCAGTGAAACGGGACTAGCGGGAGGGCCGAGGTACGAGCAGTACTTC
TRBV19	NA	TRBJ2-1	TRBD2	CASSTSGISEQFF	TGTGCCAGTAGTACTAGCGGGATTAGTGAGCAGTTCTTC
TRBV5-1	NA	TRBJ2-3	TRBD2	CASSSTSGISTDTQYF	TGCGCCAGCAGCTCGACTAGCGGTATCAGCACAGATACGCAGTATTTT
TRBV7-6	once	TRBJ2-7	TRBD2	CASSRYLREGYEQYF	TGTGCCAGCAGCCGGTATCTGCGGGAGGGATACGAGCAGTACTTC
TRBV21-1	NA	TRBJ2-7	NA	CASSKCGQTYEQYF	TGTGCCAGCAGCAAATGCGGACAGACCTACGAGCAGTACTTC
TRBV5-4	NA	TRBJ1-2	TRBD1	CASSFPGTGSVYGYTF	TGTGCCAGCAGCTTCCCCGGGACAGGGAGCGTCTATGGCTACACCTTC
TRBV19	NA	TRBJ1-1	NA	CASSIQQGGVAFF	TGTGCCAGTAGTATACAACAGGGAGGGGTAGCTTTCTTT
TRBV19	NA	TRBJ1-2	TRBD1	CASSIRTGRDYTF	TGTGCCAGTAGTATAAGGACAGGGAGAGACTACACCTTC
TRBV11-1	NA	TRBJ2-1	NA	CASSLGASPGDEQFF	TGTGCCAGCAGCTTAGGCGCCTCACCTGGCGATGAGCAGTTCTTC
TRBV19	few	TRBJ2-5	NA	CASSMYSQETQYF	TGTGCCAGTAGTATGTACAGCCAAGAGACCCAGTACTTC
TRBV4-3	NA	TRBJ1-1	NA	CASSQEGRNTEAFF	TGCGCCAGCAGCCAGGAAGGTAGGAACACTGAAGCTTTCTTT
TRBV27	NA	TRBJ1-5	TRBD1	CASSLLAPTGYSNQPQHF	TGTGCCAGCAGTTTATTAGCCCCGACAGGGTATAGCAATCAGCCCCAGCATTTT
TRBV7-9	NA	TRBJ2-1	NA	CASSLGLSTHNEQFF	TGTGCCAGCAGCCTGGGGCTCTCCACCCATAATGAGCAGTTCTTC
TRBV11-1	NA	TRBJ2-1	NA	CASRGVYNEQFF	TGTGCCAGCAGGGGGGTATACAATGAGCAGTTCTTC
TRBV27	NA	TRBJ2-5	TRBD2	CASSTLAGVTSNQETQYF	TGTGCCAGCAGTACCTTAGCGGGAGTGACGTCGAACCAAGAGACCCAGTACTTC
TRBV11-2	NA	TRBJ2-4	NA	CASSDPGYEYIQYF	TGTGCCAGCAGCGATCCAGGGTACGAGTACATTCAGTACTTC
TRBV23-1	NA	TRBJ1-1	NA	CASSPPVADTEAFF	TGCGCCAGCAGTCCACCCGTGGCGGACACTGAAGCTTTCTTT
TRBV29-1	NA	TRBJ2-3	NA	CSVGGGLNTQYF	TGCAGCGTTGGAGGAGGGTTAAATACGCAGTATTTT
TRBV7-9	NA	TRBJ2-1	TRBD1	CASSLVVGQGSKQFF	TGTGCCAGCAGCTTAGTTGTCGGACAGGGTAGTAAGCAGTTCTTC
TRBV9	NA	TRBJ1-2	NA	CASSPTLGRAVGYTF	TGTGCCAGCAGCCCAACTTTGGGTAGGGCCGTTGGCTACACCTTC
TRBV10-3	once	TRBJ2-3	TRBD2	CAISDVGGRSDTQYF	TGTGCCATCAGTGATGTGGGAGGGAGGTCAGATACGCAGTATTTT
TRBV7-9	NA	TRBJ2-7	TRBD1	CASSLLGDRDYEQYF	TGTGCCAGCAGCTTACTTGGGGACAGGGACTACGAGCAGTACTTC
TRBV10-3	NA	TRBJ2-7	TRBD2	CATGPSKSGMSYEQYF	TGTGCCACTGGACCTTCAAAGAGCGGGATGTCCTACGAGCAGTACTTC
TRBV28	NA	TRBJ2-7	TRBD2	CASTDGGYEQYF	TGTGCCAGCACCGACGGGGGGTACGAGCAGTACTTC
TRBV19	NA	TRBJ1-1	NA	CASSTLLLNTEAFF	TGTGCCAGTAGTACCCTACTCCTGAACACTGAAGCTTTCTTT
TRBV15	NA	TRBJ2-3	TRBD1	CATSRNFRGRRTDTQYF	TGTGCCACCAGCAGAAACTTCAGGGGGCGGAGAACAGATACGCAGTATTTT
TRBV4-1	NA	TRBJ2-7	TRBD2	CASSPREGGAEQYF	TGCGCCAGCAGTCCACGGGAGGGCGGCGCCGAGCAGTACTTC
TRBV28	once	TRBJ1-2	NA	CASSSMTRVWNYGYTF	TGTGCCAGCAGTTCCATGACCCGGGTCTGGAACTATGGCTACACCTTC
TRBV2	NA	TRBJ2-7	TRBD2	CASSSYRLTSGRGSYEQYF	TGTGCCAGCAGTTCCTACAGGCTTACTAGCGGCCGCGGCTCCTACGAGCAGTACTTC
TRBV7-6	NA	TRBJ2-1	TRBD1	CASSLGQGVYNEQFF	TGTGCCAGCAGCTTGGGACAGGGAGTCTACAATGAGCAGTTCTTC
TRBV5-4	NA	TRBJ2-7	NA	CASSLGVSGIYEQYF	TGTGCCAGCAGCCTGGGGGTGTCAGGGATCTACGAGCAGTACTTC
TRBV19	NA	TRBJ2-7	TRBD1	CASSLTGVYEQYF	TGTGCCAGTAGCTTGACAGGGGTCTACGAGCAGTACTTC
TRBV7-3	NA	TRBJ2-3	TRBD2	CASSPRTSHTQYF	TGTGCCAGCAGCCCACGGACTAGCCATACGCAGTATTTT
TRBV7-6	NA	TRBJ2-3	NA	CASSDLANTQYF	TGTGCCAGCAGCGATCTTGCAAATACGCAGTATTTT
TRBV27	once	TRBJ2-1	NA	CASSYSRRSAYNEQFF	TGTGCCAGCAGTTACTCAAGGCGTTCCGCCTACAATGAGCAGTTCTTC
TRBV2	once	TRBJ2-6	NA	CASSEVGASGANVLTF	TGTGCCAGCAGTGAAGTCGGGGCCTCTGGGGCCAACGTCCTGACTTTC
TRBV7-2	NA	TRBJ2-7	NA	CASSRSKTVLHSYEQYF	TGTGCCAGCAGCCGGTCCAAGACAGTTCTCCATTCCTACGAGCAGTACTTC
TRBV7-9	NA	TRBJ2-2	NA	CASSPEVNTGELFF	TGTGCCAGCAGCCCCGAGGTCAACACCGGGGAGCTGTTTTTT
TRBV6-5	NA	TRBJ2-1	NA	CASSYSETVTYNEQFF	TGTGCCAGCAGTTACTCCGAGACAGTGACCTACAATGAGCAGTTCTTC
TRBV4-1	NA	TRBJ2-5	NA	CASSPSRERPSVETQYF	TGCGCCAGCAGCCCGTCTCGTGAGCGGCCTAGCGTTGAGACCCAGTACTTC
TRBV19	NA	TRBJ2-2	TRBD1	CASSIGTGNTGELFF	TGTGCCAGTAGTATTGGGACAGGGAACACCGGGGAGCTGTTTTTT
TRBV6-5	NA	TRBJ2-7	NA	CASSYGDGFSYEQYF	TGTGCCAGCAGTTACGGTGACGGCTTTTCCTACGAGCAGTACTTC
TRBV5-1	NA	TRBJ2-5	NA	CASSLGHTQETQYF	TGCGCCAGCAGCTTGGGTCACACCCAAGAGACCCAGTACTTC
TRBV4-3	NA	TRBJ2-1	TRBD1	CASSQDWKGAWDEQFF	TGCGCCAGCAGCCAAGATTGGAAGGGGGCTTGGGATGAGCAGTTCTTC
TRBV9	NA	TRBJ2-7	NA	CASSAGRLSSYEQYF	TGTGCCAGCAGCGCCGGACGGCTGTCCTCCTACGAGCAGTACTTC
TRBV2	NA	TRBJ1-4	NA	CASRAVLGEKLFF	TGTGCCAGCAGAGCAGTCCTAGGTGAAAAACTGTTTTTT
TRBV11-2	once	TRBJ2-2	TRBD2	CASSLTPLAGLAGELFF	TGTGCCAGCAGCTTAACACCCCTAGCGGGCTTGGCCGGGGAGCTGTTTTTT
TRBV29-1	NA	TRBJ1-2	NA	CSVQGPLNYGYTF	TGCAGCGTTCAAGGGCCCCTCAACTATGGCTACACCTTC